Each of the 21 T cell receptor beta chains below was sequenced from the same sample in a study of tumor-infiltrating lymphocytes in primary liver carcinoma. DNA and RNA were both co-extracted from roughly 18-30 mg of bulk tissue that had not been sorted. The investigators made TCR beta cDNA from approximately 0.5 ug total RNA, using a constant-region primer. The TCR beta library was amplified through three nested multiplex PCR rounds in a modified ARM-PCR procedure. The opening two PCR rounds, about 11 cycles each, paired TRBV1-TRBV30 forward primers with a C-beta reverse primer. TCRdb re-derived calls from the multiplex PCR reads in MiXCR, one entry per CDR3 protein. The sample comprises 20,000 to 25,000 distinct CDR3 sequences, nearly 80% of which are singletons, and roughly 43% rests with the top ten. The source material was liver tumor tissue from sampling region 1. This sample's subset: tumor region T1, superior pole. All receptors derive from a woman aged 30 to 39 with primary liver carcinoma and hepatitis B virus infection.

This clonotype was seen once. The chain couples TRBV5-4 to TRBJ2-7; D unresolved. The germline V gene has CDR1 SGHNT and CDR2 YYREEE (reference sequence). V gave up 1 base and J gave up 5 bases, with 10 bases separating them. The CDR3 contains 13 residues. CDR3 in DNA: TGTGCCAGCAGCTTGATAGGGTACGACGAGCAGTACTTC. Its translation: CASSLIGYDEQYF.

The chain links TRBV13 to TRBJ1-1; D ambiguous. Germline V gene sequence: CDR1 PRHDT, CDR2 FYEKMQ (reference sequence). The CDR3 is made up of 17 amino acids. Trimming removed 0 bases from V and 3 bases from J, with 17 bases in between. The DNA of the CDR3 is TGTGCCAGCAGCTTAGGAGGGTTTGGTATCGTGGACACTGAAGCTTTCTTT. Its protein is CASSLGGFGIVDTEAFF.

A remark on this clonotype: This may come from a read error, since a much larger clone is one base off. V is TRBV11-2 and J is TRBJ1-1; possibly TRBD1 for D (6 bases). This CDR3 contains 12 residues. CDR1 is SGHAT and CDR2 is FQNNGV in the germline V gene. V gave up 7 bases and J gave up 7 bases, with 13 bases separating them. CDR3 loop: CASNPGQIEAFF. CDR3 bases: TGTGCCAGCAACCCTGGACAGATTGAAGCTTTCTTT.

Regarding this clonotype: Germline and junction disagree at one end, which may indicate a read error. The J gene is TRBJ2-1, the V gene TRBV4-3, with TRBD1 as a possible D gene (6 bases). The V gene's germline CDR1 is LGHNA and CDR2 YSLEER. The CDR3 covers 16 residues. Written as DNA, the CDR3 is TGCGCCAGCACCCAAGATGTGGGACACTCCTACAATGAGCAGTTCTTC. Encoded protein: CASTQDVGHSYNEQFF.

To note about this clonotype: Sequence at one end of the junction differs from germline and may be a read error. This chain links TRBV11-2 with TRBJ2-1; 12 bases are shared with TRBD2. The CDR3 has 17 residues. Germline-derived CDR1 and CDR2 are SGHAT and FQNNGV. The CDR3 coding sequence is TGTGACAGCAGCCTTACTAGCGGGAGGTTCCCAGGCTATGAGCAGATCTTC. The encoded protein is CDSSLTSGRFPGYEQIF.

Notes on this clonotype: Germline and junction disagree at one end, which may indicate a read error. The chain couples TRBV5-5 to TRBJ1-6; the D is unclear. The CDR3 is made up of 16 amino acids. The germline CDR1 and CDR2 sequences are SGHKS and YYEKEE (reference sequence). The CDR3 reads CASSYSLSSYNSPLHF. As DNA, the CDR3 is TGTGCAAGCAGCTATAGCTTGAGCTCCTATAATTCACCCCTCCACTTT.

Worth noting for this clonotype: The CDR3 ends on some other residue instead of the conserved phenylalanine or tryptophan, so this is likely a read error. CDR3 region: CVSSLVGGMITGELFI. CDR3 sequence (DNA): TGTGTCAGCAGCTTAGTGGGGGGTATGATCACCGGGGAGCTGTTTATT. V gene TRBV11-1 combines with J gene TRBJ2-2, with TRBD2 as a possible D gene (6 bases). The germline CDR1 and CDR2 sequences are SGHAT and FQDESV (reference sequence). The CDR3 has 16 amino acids.

This clonotype has a single count. The gene calls are TRBV11-1 and TRBJ2-5; D unclear. Germline V gene data show CDR1 as SGHAT and CDR2 as FQDESV (reference sequence). V was pared by 0 bases and J by 3 bases, with 8 bases between. The CDR3 is made up of 14 amino acids. The CDR3 sequence is CASSLAIREETQYF. CDR3 DNA: TGTGCCAGCAGCTTAGCAATTCGCGAAGAGACCCAGTACTTC.

The J gene is TRBJ2-3, the V gene TRBV28, with 10 bases fitting TRBD2. Germline-derived CDR1 and CDR2 are MDHEN and SYDVKM. V shed 4 bases, J shed 3 bases, and the junction held 13 bases outside the gene matches. There are 18 residues in the CDR3. In DNA form, the CDR3 reads TGTGCCAGCAGTTCTCCTCTAATGACTAGCGGGTATACAGATACGCAGTATTTT. It translates to CASSSPLMTSGYTDTQYF. Based on the CDR3 plus reference TRBV28 and TRBJ2-3, the full variable domain is DVKVTQSSRYLVKRTGEKVFLECVQDMDHENMFWYRQDPGLGLRLIYFSYDVKMKEKGDIPEGYSVSREKKERFSLILESASTNQTSMYLCASSSPLMTSGYTDTQYFGPGTRLTVL.

On this clonotype itself: It is likely a read error, because the conserved phenylalanine at the end of the CDR3 is missing. Because the CDR3's place on the DNA is in doubt, the DNA is left out and the CDR3 is given as listed by TCRdb. The gene calls are TRBV29-1 and TRBJ2-4; the D call in the table, TRBD2, was not verified against the DNA. Germline V gene lookup returns CDR1 SQVTM and CDR2 ANQGSEA. The CDR3 length equals 15 residues, ends included. The CDR3 protein is CNVDGLAGEVSIQCL.

About this clonotype: One end of the junction fails to match germline, which may point to a read error. J is TRBJ2-5 and V is TRBV30; D is unclear. The CDR3 is 15 amino acids. Germline V lookup: CDR1 GTSNPN, CDR2 SVGIG (reference sequence). This CDR3 is CAWKFLSAALGTQYF. As DNA, the CDR3 is TGTGCATGGAAGTTCTTGAGCGCGGCCCTAGGGACCCAGTACTTC.

In the case of this clonotype: This is likely a read error, given that the CDR3 carries no conserved phenylalanine or tryptophan at its end. The chain has TRBV24-1 and TRBJ2-3, with D perhaps matching TRBD1 or TRBD2 (5 bases each). The CDR3 consists of 14 residues. Germline CDR1 and CDR2: KGHDR and SFDVKD. CDR3 in amino acids: CDTSNAIGTVTQYL. In DNA, the CDR3 is TGTGACACCAGTAATGCTATCGGGACGGTGACGCAGTATCTT.

On this clonotype itself: A much larger clonotype is one base distant, so this may be a read error. Lacking the conserved final phenylalanine or tryptophan, this CDR3 likely reflects a read error. The rearrangement links TRBV30 to TRBJ1-1; D ambiguous. Per the germline V gene, CDR1 is GTSNPN and CDR2 is SVGIG (reference sequence). The CDR3 covers 12 residues. In nucleotides, the CDR3 is TGTGCCTGTAGTGAAGTGCTCACTGAAGCTTTCTCT. It encodes CACSEVLTEAFS.

Details on this clonotype: Since the CDR3 does not end with the conserved phenylalanine or tryptophan, this likely comes from a read error. The gene calls are TRBV5-1 and TRBJ2-5; D gene ambiguous. There are 14 residues in the CDR3. Trimming took off 6 bases at V and 1 base at J, with 13 bases between the two ends. Germline lookup yields CDR1 SGHRS and CDR2 YFSETQ. The CDR3 here is CASNFQRTQETQYS. The CDR3 coding sequence is TGCGCCAGCAACTTTCAGAGAACCCAAGAGACCCAGTACTCC.

The gene calls are TRBV6-6 and TRBJ1-1; TRBD1 is a possible D gene (5 bases). V dropped 8 bases and J dropped 4 bases, with 20 bases sitting between them. Germline CDR1 MNHNY, CDR2 SVGAGI (reference sequence). This CDR3 has 15 residues. CDR3 nucleotide sequence: TGTGCCAGCGGGCCGGGGGTAGTAGCGCCCACTGAAGCTTTCTTT. The encoded protein is CASGPGVVAPTEAFF.

In its sample, this clonotype was seen a few times. The conserved closing phenylalanine or tryptophan is absent in this CDR3, likely reflecting a read error. The gene calls are TRBV29-1 and TRBJ2-2; 16 bases map to TRBD2. Trimming at V came to 7 bases and at J to 2 bases, leaving 7 bases not matched to a gene. Germline loops: CDR1 SQVTM, CDR2 ANQGSEA. CDR3 length: 17 amino acids. The CDR3 here is CSAVGLAGGPNTGELFY. The CDR3 nucleotides are TGCAGCGCTGTGGGACTAGCGGGAGGGCCCAACACCGGGGAGCTGTTTTAT.

Worth noting for this clonotype: Sequence at one end of the junction differs from germline and may be a read error. The genes are TRBV4-3 and TRBJ2-3, with D unclear. Germline values: CDR1 LGHNA, CDR2 YSLEER. The length of the CDR3 is 18 residues. CDR3 bases: TGCACCAGCAGCCAGTCAGTCTTGCTGGGTGATCCCGATGATACGCAGTATTTT. Its protein is CTSSQSVLLGDPDDTQYF.

The V gene is TRBV11-2, the J gene TRBJ2-1; D perhaps matches TRBD2 (6 bases). Germline V lookup: CDR1 SGHAT, CDR2 FQNNGV. The CDR3 is made up of 16 amino acids. V shed 3 bases and J shed 9 bases, with 21 bases lying between them. The CDR3 is CASSLDIELAMGEQFF. CDR3 sequence (DNA): TGTGCCAGCAGCTTGGATATTGAACTAGCCATGGGTGAGCAGTTCTTC.

Note on this clonotype: One end of the junction is discordant with germline, which a read error may explain. The rearrangement links TRBV4-3 to TRBJ2-7; 7 bases align to TRBD2. The CDR3 is 18 residues long. Germline loops: CDR1 LGHNA, CDR2 YSLEER. The DNA of the CDR3 is TGCGCCAGCATCCAAGCTGTGACGGGGGGTCACATTAACTACGAGCTGTACTTC. This codes for CASIQAVTGGHINYELYF.

V usage is TRBV11-1 and J usage is TRBJ1-1; D not resolved. The CDR3 extends over 13 amino acids. Trimming took 5 bases from V and 6 from J, leaving 13 bases between them. Germline V gene data show CDR1 as SGHAT and CDR2 as FQDESV (reference sequence). The CDR3 is CASSQTDSSEAFF. CDR3 DNA: TGTGCCAGCAGCCAGACTGACTCATCTGAAGCTTTCTTT.

As to this clonotype: Its ends do not fully match the called genes, so a read error is possible. The V and J genes are TRBV4-3 and TRBJ2-7; perhaps D is TRBD1 or TRBD2 (6 bases each). Germline V CDR1 and CDR2: LGHNA, YSLEER. The CDR3 has 18 amino acids. The CDR3 bases are TGCGCCAGCAGCCAAGCTGTGAAGGGGGGTCACACTAGCTACGAGAAGTACTTC. Protein product: CASSQAVKGGHTSYEKYF.